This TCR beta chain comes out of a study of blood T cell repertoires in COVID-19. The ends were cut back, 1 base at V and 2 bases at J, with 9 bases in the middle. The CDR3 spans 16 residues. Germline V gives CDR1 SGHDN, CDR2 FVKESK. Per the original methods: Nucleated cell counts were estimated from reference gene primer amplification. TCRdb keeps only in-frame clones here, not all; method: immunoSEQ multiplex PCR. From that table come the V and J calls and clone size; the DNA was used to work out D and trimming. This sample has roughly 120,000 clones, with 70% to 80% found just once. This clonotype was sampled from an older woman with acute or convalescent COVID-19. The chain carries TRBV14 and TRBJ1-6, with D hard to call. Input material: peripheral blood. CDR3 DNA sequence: TGTGCCAGCAGCCAAGGATCGGGGACCTATAATTCACCCCTCCACTTT. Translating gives CASSQGSGTYNSPLHF.